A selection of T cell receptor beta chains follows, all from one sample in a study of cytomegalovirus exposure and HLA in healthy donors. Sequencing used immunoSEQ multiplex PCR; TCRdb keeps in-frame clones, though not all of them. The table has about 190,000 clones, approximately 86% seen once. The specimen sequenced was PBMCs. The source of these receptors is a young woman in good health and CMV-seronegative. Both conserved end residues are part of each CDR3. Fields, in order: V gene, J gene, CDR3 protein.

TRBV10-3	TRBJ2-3	CAISDLSGSSTDTQYF
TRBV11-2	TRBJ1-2	CASSLDPTDRGLRGYTF
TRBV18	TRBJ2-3	CASSPPAGGTDTQYF
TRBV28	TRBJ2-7	CASRPRLADSYEQYF
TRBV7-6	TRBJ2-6	CASSLVAGAAGANVLTF
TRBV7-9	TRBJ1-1	CASSLQGNTEAFF
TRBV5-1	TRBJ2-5	CASSFFGGGYQETQYF
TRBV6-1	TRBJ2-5	CASSEVSGGTQYF
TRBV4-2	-	CASSQGTGAHEQYF
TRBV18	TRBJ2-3	CASSPRDTDTQYF
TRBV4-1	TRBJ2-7	CASSQVGQRFRQYF
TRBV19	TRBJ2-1	CASSKGRGMWNEQFF
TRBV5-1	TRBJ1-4	CASSGTGWEKLFF
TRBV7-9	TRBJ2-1	CASSLGAGGPLNEQFF
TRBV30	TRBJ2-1	CAWSSDRGYNEQFF
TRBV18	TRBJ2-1	CASSPPIGGVWFF
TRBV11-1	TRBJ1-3	CASSSDLGNTIYF
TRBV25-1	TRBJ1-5	CASSGTYSNQPQHF
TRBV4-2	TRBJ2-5	CASSQVGWASVLQETQYF
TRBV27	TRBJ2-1	CASSAGLAGGPPYNEQFF